This TCR beta chain originates from a study of cytomegalovirus exposure and HLA in healthy donors. Study results and limitations: The authors confirmed in vitro that three CMV-associated chains were specific for CMV antigens. The classifier was said to identify cytomegalovirus status with high specificity and sensitivity. Some TCR beta chains (164 of them) were listed as cytomegalovirus-associated.

The study ran its PCR with 60 Vbeta and 13 Jbeta primers. The protocol was immunoSEQ multiplex PCR, while the TCRdb copy is restricted to in-frame clones and leaves out a portion. The table lists approximately 77,000 clones. The donors (healthy individuals) were bone marrow donors. The V gene's germline CDR1 is MNHNY and CDR2 SVGAGI (reference sequence). V lost 2 bases, J lost 6 bases, and 2 bases stayed unmatched. The CDR3 totals 14 residues. A remark on this clone: Its target is not known.

The source material was PBMCs. The V and J genes are TRBV6-6 and TRBJ1-4, with TRBD1 identical over 8 bases. The source is a young man in good health and CMV-seronegative. CDR3 amino acids: CASSYTTGDEKLFF. For the CDR3, the DNA is TGTGCCAGCAGTTACACGACAGGGGATGAAAAACTGTTTTTT.